Below, one TCR beta chain is given with its context. What it binds is unknown. This entry is derived from a study of PD-1 blockade in classical Hodgkin lymphoma. Time point meaning: cycle 4 day 1 (C4D1), after less than 7 weeks of nivolumab. Each of the patients experienced relapse following autologous stem cell transplantation, and their brentuximab vedotin exposure differed. Purified CD4+ T cells were obtained from thawed PBMCs through magnetic negative selection. Complete response, partial response or progressive disease constituted the best response categories observed. Germline values: CDR1 ENHRY, CDR2 SYGVKD. Deletions cut 2 bases from V and 6 bases from J, with 12 bases between. The CDR3 extends over 14 amino acids. TCRdb's copy holds only in-frame clones and misses some; the assay was immunoSEQ multiplex PCR. The sample lists more than 20,000 clones, 72% seen once, with about 1.2% in the top ten.

Overall study results and limits: Newly diagnosed patients reportedly trailed healthy donors in baseline TCR diversity. TCR diversity rose significantly by C4D1 in CD4+ but not CD8+ cells. Before treatment, complete responders showed about the same diversity as newly diagnosed patients.

The starting material was CD4+ T cells from blood, obtained before the fourth cycle of nivolumab. The chain recombines TRBV10-3 with TRBJ2-3, with D possibly matching TRBD1 (5 bases). The origin of this receptor is a human donor with classical Hodgkin lymphoma. The CDR3 DNA is TGTGCCATCAGTGAGCGCAGGGTTGGCGATACGCAGTATTTT. It yields the protein CAISERRVGDTQYF.